The 5 T cell receptor beta chains listed next were all sequenced from one sample in a study of neoadjuvant nivolumab and ipilimumab in lung cancer. Profiled with immunoSEQ multiplex PCR; TCRdb holds only in-frame clones, not every one. The sample includes tens of thousands of clones, around four fifths of them seen just once. The sample was tumor tissue, taken after neoadjuvant nivolumab, alone or with ipilimumab, at or shortly before surgery. The source of these receptors is an adult with non-small cell lung cancer.

The CDR3 sequence: CSVDEDNFEAFF. CDR3 nucleotide sequence: TGCAGCGTTGACGAGGACAACTTTGAAGCTTTCTTT. This chain joins TRBV29-1 and TRBJ1-1, with TRBD1 as a possible D gene (5 bases). V was clipped by 3 bases and J by 7 bases, with 12 bases between them. Germline V CDR1 and CDR2: SQVTM, ANQGSEA. The CDR3 extends over 12 amino acids.

V is TRBV18 and J is TRBJ2-1; 7 bases are a match to TRBD2. The CDR3 covers 16 residues. V lost 0 bases and J lost 2; bases outside the gene matches: 4. Germline CDR1 and CDR2: KGHSH and LQKENI. As DNA, the CDR3 is TGTGCCAGCTCACCACCATCGGGACTAACCTACAATGAGCAGTTCTTC. Its protein product is CASSPPSGLTYNEQFF.

The chain employs TRBV18 and TRBJ2-5, with 11 positions matching TRBD2. V shed 3 bases and J 2 bases; nucleotides not matched to a gene: 5. CDR3 length: 16 amino acids. CDR1 is KGHSH and CDR2 is LQKENI in the germline V gene. As DNA, the CDR3 is TGTGCCAGCTCACCCCAGGCTAGCGGGAGGCAAGAGACCCAGTACTTC. This translates into CASSPQASGRQETQYF.

This clone was picked up a small number of times. In DNA, the CDR3 is TGTGCCAGCAGCCCCGGACAGCTAGAAGCTTTCTTT. Protein sequence: CASSPGQLEAFF. The J gene is TRBJ1-1, the V gene TRBV7-9; TRBD1 might be the D (6 bases). This CDR3 is 12 amino acids long. Germline V gene sequence: CDR1 SEHNR, CDR2 FQNEAQ (reference sequence). V dropped 5 bases and J dropped 8 bases, with 12 bases sitting between them.

The genes are TRBV11-3 and TRBJ2-7, with 8 nucleotides matching TRBD2. Germline-derived CDR1 and CDR2 are SGHNT and YENEEA. Trimming at V came to 1 base and at J to 1 base, leaving 3 bases not matched to a gene. This CDR3 has 15 amino acids. The CDR3 bases are TGTGCCAGCAGCTTAGGAACTAGCGGATCCTACGAGCAGTACTTC. It yields the protein CASSLGTSGSYEQYF. The full variable domain, in which reference TRBV11-3 and TRBJ2-7 provide the parts outside the CDR3, is EAGVVQSPRYKIIEKKQPVAFWCNPISGHNTLYWYLQNLGQGPELLIRYENEEAVDDSQLPKDRFSAERLKGVDSTLKIQPAELGDSAVYLCASSLGTSGSYEQYFGPGTRLTVT.